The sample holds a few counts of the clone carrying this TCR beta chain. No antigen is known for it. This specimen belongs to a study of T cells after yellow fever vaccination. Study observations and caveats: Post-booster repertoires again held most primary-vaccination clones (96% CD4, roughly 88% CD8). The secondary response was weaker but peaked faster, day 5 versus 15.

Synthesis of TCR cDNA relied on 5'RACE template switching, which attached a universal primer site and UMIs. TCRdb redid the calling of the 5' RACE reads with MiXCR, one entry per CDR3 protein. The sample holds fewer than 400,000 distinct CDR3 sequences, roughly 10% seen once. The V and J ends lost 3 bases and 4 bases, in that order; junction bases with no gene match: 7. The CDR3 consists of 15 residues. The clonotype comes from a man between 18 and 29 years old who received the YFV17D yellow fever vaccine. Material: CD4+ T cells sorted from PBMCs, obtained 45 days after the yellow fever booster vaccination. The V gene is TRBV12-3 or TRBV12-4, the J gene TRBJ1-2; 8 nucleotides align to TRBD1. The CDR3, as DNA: TGTGCCAGCAGTTTCTCAGGGGGCCCAGGCTATGGCTACACCTTC. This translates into CASSFSGGPGYGYTF.